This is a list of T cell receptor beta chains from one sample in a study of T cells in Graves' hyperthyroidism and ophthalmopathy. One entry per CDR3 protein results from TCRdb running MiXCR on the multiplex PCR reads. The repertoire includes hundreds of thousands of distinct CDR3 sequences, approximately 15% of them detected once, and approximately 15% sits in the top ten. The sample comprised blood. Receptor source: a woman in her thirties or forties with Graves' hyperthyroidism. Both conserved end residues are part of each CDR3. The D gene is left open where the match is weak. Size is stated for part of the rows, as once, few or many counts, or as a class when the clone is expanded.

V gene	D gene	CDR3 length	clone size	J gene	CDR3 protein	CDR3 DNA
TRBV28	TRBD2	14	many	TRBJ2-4	CASSQAGGGNIQYF	TGTGCCAGCAGTCAGGCGGGAGGGGGAAACATTCAGTACTTC
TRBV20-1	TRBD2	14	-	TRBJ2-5	CSGSIAGSSETQYF	TGCAGTGGATCAATAGCGGGATCCAGCGAGACCCAGTACTTC
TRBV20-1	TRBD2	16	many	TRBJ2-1	CSATLLAGPTYNEQFF	TGCAGTGCTACCCTACTAGCGGGGCCCACCTACAATGAGCAGTTCTTC
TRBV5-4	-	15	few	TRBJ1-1	CASSLRDKATTEAFF	TGTGCCAGCAGCTTAAGGGATAAAGCTACAACTGAAGCTTTCTTT
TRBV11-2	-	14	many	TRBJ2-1	CASSLDNLLDEQFF	TGTGCCAGCAGCTTAGACAATCTACTAGATGAGCAGTTCTTC
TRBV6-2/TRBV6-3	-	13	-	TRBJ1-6	CASSTSHNSPLHF	-
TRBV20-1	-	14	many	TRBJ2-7	CSARGTTGIYEQYF	TGCAGTGCTAGAGGGACTACTGGGATCTACGAGCAGTACTTC
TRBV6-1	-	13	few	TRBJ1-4	CASSWGGGEKLFF	TGTGCCAGCAGTTGGGGGGGCGGTGAAAAACTGTTTTTT
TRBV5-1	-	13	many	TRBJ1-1	CASSLDHNTEAFF	TGCGCCAGCAGCTTGGACCATAACACTGAAGCTTTCTTT
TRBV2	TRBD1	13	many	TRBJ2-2	CASGDSNTGELFF	TGTGCCAGCGGGGACAGTAACACCGGGGAGCTGTTTTTT
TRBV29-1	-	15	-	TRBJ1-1	CSVDGLGDPSSEAFF	TGCAGCGTTGATGGTCTGGGCGACCCTTCTTCTGAAGCTTTCTTT
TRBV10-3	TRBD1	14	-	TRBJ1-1	CAIRTGEKNTEAFF	TGTGCCATCAGGACAGGGGAAAAGAACACTGAAGCTTTCTTT
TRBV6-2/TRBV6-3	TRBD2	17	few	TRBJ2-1	CASSPGLAGGPHNEQFF	TGTGCTAGCAGTCCCGGACTAGCGGGAGGGCCCCACAATGAGCAGTTCTTC
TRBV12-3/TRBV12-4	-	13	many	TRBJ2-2	CASSPEYAGELFF	TGTGCCAGCAGTCCGGAATATGCCGGGGAGCTGTTTTTT
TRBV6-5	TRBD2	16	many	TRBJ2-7	CASSYSRGLAGGEQYF	TGTGCCAGCAGTTACTCCCGAGGACTAGCGGGAGGCGAGCAGTACTTC
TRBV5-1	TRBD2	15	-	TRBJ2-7	CASSYTGLGLSEQYF	TGCGCCAGCAGCTATACGGGACTAGGTCTCTCCGAGCAGTACTTC
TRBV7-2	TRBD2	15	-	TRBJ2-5	CASSPGLAAGETQYF	TGTGCCAGCAGCCCGGGACTAGCGGCCGGAGAGACCCAGTACTTC
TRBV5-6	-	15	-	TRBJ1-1	CASSPGRAVVTEAFF	TGTGCCAGCAGCCCTGGAAGGGCGGTCGTCACTGAAGCTTTCTTT
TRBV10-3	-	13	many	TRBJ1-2	CAISDGREGGYTF	TGTGCCATCAGTGACGGCAGGGAGGGTGGCTACACCTTC
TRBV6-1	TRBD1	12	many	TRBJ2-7	CASSGTAYEQYF	TGTGCCAGCAGCGGGACAGCTTACGAGCAGTACTTC
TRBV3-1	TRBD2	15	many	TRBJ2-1	CASSPRLATDNEQFF	TGTGCCAGCAGCCCTCGACTAGCGACGGACAATGAGCAGTTCTTC
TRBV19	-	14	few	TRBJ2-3	CASSWGRVTDTQYF	TGTGCCAGTAGTTGGGGGAGAGTCACAGATACGCAGTATTTT
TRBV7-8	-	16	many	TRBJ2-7	CASSPRPEPTNYEQYF	TGTGCCAGCAGCCCCAGACCCGAGCCAACCAACTACGAGCAGTACTTC
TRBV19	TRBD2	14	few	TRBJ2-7	CASSMLAGGNEQYF	TGTGCCAGTAGTATGCTAGCGGGAGGTAACGAGCAGTACTTC
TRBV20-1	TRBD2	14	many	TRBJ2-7	CSAPGTSGIYEQYF	TGCAGTGCTCCCGGGACTAGCGGGATCTACGAGCAGTACTTC
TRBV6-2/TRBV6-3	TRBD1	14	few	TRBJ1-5	CASSRTGVHQPQHF	TGTGCCAGCAGCCGGACAGGGGTGCATCAGCCCCAGCATTTT
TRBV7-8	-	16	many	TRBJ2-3	CASSFIGGTSTDTQYF	TGTGCCAGCAGCTTCATCGGCGGGACTAGCACAGATACGCAGTATTTT
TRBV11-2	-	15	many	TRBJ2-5	CASSLVELAHETQYF	TGTGCCAGCAGCTTAGTTGAGCTAGCGCACGAGACCCAGTACTTC
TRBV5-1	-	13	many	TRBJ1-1	CASSLGPDTEAFF	TGCGCCAGCAGCTTGGGCCCGGACACTGAAGCTTTCTTT
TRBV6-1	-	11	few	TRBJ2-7	CASDSLYEQYF	TGTGCCAGCGACAGCCTTTACGAGCAGTACTTC
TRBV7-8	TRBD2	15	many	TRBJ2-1	CASSLEFSGVDEQFF	TGTGCCAGCAGCTTGGAGTTTAGCGGGGTCGATGAGCAGTTCTTC
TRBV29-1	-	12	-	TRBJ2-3	CSVAPGTDTQYF	TGCAGCGTCGCCCCGGGCACAGATACGCAGTATTTT
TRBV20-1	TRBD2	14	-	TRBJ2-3	CSALRSGRSDTQYF	TGCAGTGCTCTAAGAAGCGGGAGGTCAGATACGCAGTATTTT
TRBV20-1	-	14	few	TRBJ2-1	CSARDPPSYNEQFF	TGCAGTGCTAGAGACCCCCCCTCCTACAATGAGCAGTTCTTC
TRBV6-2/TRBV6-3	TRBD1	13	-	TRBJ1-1	CASSSGDRGEAFF	TGTGCCAGCAGTTCCGGGGACAGGGGAGAAGCTTTCTTT
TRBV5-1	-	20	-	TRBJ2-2	CASSLADSRGPFANTGELFF	TGCGCCAGCAGCTTGGCCGATTCCAGGGGCCCGTTCGCGAACACCGGGGAGCTGTTTTTT
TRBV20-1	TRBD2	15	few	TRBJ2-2	CSAPLSGTGTGELFF	TGCAGTGCGCCCCTGAGCGGGACTGGCACCGGGGAGCTGTTTTTT
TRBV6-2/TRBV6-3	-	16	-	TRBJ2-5	CASSQGLTSRKETQYF	TGTGCCAGCAGCCAAGGATTAACATCGAGGAAAGAGACCCAGTACTTC
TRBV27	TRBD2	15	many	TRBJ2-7	CASSFGLAGLYEQYF	TGTGCCAGCAGTTTTGGGCTAGCGGGACTCTACGAGCAGTACTTC
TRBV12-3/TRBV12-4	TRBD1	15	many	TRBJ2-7	CASSPDRGLGYEQYF	TGTGCCAGCAGTCCCGACAGGGGGCTAGGCTACGAGCAGTACTTC
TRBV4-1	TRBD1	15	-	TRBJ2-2	CASSQPGQYTGELFF	TGCGCCAGCAGCCAACCGGGACAGTACACCGGGGAGCTGTTTTTT
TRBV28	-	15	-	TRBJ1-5	CASSSLTVSNQPQHF	TGTGCCAGCAGTTCTCTTACAGTGAGCAATCAGCCCCAGCATTTT
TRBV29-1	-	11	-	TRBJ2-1	CSEGGGGEQFF	TGCAGCGAGGGCGGAGGGGGTGAGCAGTTCTTC
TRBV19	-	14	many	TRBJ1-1	CASIAGAGLAEAFF	TGTGCCAGTATCGCAGGGGCGGGTTTAGCTGAAGCTTTCTTT
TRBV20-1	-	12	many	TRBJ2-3	CSARAPADTQYF	TGCAGTGCTAGGGCCCCGGCAGATACGCAGTATTTT
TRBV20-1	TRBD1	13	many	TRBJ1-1	CSAPRQGNTEAFF	TGCAGTGCTCCCCGACAGGGGAACACTGAAGCTTTCTTT
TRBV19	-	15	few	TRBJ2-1	CASSIYLVPHNEQFF	TGTGCCAGTAGTATTTACCTAGTCCCTCACAATGAGCAGTTCTTC
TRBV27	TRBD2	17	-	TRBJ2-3	CASSIRLAGGPGDTQYF	TGTGCCAGCAGTATCAGACTAGCGGGAGGGCCGGGAGATACGCAGTATTTT
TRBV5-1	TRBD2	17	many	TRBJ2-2	CASSTGLAGVSTGELFF	TGCGCCAGCAGCACGGGACTAGCGGGAGTATCGACCGGGGAGCTGTTTTTT
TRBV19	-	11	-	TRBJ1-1	CASSNGSEAFF	TGTGCCAGTAGTAACGGATCTGAAGCTTTCTTT
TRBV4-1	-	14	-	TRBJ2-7	CASSPQDWSYEQYF	TGCGCCAGCAGCCCCCAGGACTGGTCCTACGAGCAGTACTTC
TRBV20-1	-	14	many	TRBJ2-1	CSARADTSDNEQFF	TGCAGTGCTAGAGCCGACACCAGCGACAATGAGCAGTTCTTC
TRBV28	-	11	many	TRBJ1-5	CASSSSKPQHF	TGTGCCAGCAGTTCCAGTAAGCCCCAGCATTTT
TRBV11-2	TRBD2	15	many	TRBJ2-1	CASSLESLAGTEQFF	TGTGCCAGCAGCTTAGAATCGCTAGCGGGTACAGAGCAGTTCTTC
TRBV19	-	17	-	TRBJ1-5	CASSKTFSSGLNQPQHF	TGTGCCAGTAGTAAAACCTTCTCCTCCGGGCTCAATCAGCCCCAGCATTTT
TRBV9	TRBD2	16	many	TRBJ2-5	CASSVGVSGILETQYF	TGTGCCAGCAGCGTCGGGGTTAGCGGGATTTTGGAGACCCAGTACTTC
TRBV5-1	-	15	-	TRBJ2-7	CASSLGGGVRGEQYF	TGCGCCAGCAGCTTAGGGGGGGGCGTCAGAGGTGAGCAGTACTTC
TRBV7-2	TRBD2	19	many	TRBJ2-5	CASSRPRHNTRGSMETQYF	TGTGCCAGCAGCCGGCCCCGACATAATACGCGGGGGAGCATGGAGACCCAGTACTTC
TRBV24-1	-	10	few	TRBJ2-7	CATSIYEQYF	TGTGCCACCAGTATTTACGAGCAGTACTTC